This T cell receptor beta chain was captured by sequencing in a study of T cell repertoires and HLA-DP antigens. Across the whole study: Donor ages ranged from 18-to-29 to 60-to-69; two men, one woman.

Untouched CD4+ T cells were isolated by negative selection, averaging almost 98% purity. About this clone: Its antigen remains unknown.

Amplification used primers for 54 TRBV and 13 TRBJ segments. The assay was immunoSEQ multiplex PCR, and TCRdb's table has in-frame clones only and misses some. The profile covers about 110,000 clones, with nearly 95% appearing a single time and about 0.27% taken by the ten largest. This CDR3 is built from 12 residues. The V gene's germline CDR1 is SGHTA and CDR2 FQGNSA. Trimming pared 5 bases from V and 4 bases from J, leaving 8 bases between. The sequence came from a young woman in good health and CMV-seronegative. The sample taken for sequencing was CD4+ T cells from PBMCs. The rearrangement uses TRBV7-2 and TRBJ1-2, with no clear D. For the CDR3, the DNA is TGTGCCAGCAGCCCAGACACCTATGGCTACACCTTC. This codes for CASSPDTYGYTF.